This T cell receptor beta chain was documented in a study of blood T cell repertoires in COVID-19. Trimming cost V 5 bases and J 5 bases, with 12 bases left between them. This CDR3 contains 13 residues. Sequencing was performed with immunoSEQ multiplex PCR; in TCRdb, only in-frame clones are kept and a portion is missing. The repertoire includes some 65,000 clones, around 86% of them detected once, and about 15% sits in the top ten. The genes are TRBV12-3 or TRBV12-4 and TRBJ1-1; D is perhaps TRBD1 (5 bases). The receptor was isolated from a man aged 40-49 years with COVID-19, enrolled during active disease. The sequenced sample consisted of peripheral blood. CDR3 in DNA: TGTGCCAGCAGTCCCGGACATCAAACTGAAGCTTTCTTT. Protein: CASSPGHQTEAFF.